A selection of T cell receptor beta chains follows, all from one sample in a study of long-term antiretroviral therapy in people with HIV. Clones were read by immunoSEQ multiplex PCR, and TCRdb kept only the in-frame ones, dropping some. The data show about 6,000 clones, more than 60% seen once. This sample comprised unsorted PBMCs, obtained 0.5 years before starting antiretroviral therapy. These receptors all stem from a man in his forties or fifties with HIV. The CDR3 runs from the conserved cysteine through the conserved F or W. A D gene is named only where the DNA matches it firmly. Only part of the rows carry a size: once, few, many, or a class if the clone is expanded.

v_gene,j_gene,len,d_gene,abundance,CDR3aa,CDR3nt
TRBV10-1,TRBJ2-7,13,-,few,CASSANGFWEQYF,TGCGCCAGCAGTGCCAACGGCTTCTGGGAGCAGTACTTC
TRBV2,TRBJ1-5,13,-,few,CASSGYGNQPQHF,TGTGCCAGCAGTGGATACGGCAATCAGCCCCAGCATTTT
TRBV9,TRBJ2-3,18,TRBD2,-,CASSAPTGTTSSTDTQYF,TGTGCCAGCAGCGCGCCGACCGGGACTACTTCTAGCACAGATACGCAGTATTTT
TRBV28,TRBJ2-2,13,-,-,CASSPPGVGELFF,TGTGCCAGCAGTCCTCCCGGGGTCGGGGAGCTGTTTTTT
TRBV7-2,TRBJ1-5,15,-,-,CASSLRRDSNQPQHF,TGTGCCAGCAGCTTAAGGCGGGATAGCAATCAGCCCCAGCATTTT
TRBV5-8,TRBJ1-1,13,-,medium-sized,CASSLAGNTEAFF,TGTGCCAGCAGCTTGGCTGGGAACACTGAAGCTTTCTTT
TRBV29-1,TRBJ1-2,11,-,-,CSVEAAYGYTF,TGCAGCGTTGAGGCGGCTTATGGCTACACCTTC
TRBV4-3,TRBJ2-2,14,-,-,CASSQDTATGELFF,TGCGCCAGCAGCCAAGATACAGCGACCGGGGAGCTGTTTTTT
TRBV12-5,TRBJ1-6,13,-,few,CASGLSINSPLHF,TGTGCTAGTGGTTTATCTATTAATTCACCCCTCCACTTT
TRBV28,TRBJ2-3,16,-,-,CASSSALGGRTDTQYF,TGTGCCAGCAGTTCCGCCCTGGGGGGCCGGACAGATACGCAGTATTTT
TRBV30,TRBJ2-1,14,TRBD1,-,CAWRGTGYYNEQFF,TGTGCCTGGAGGGGGACAGGTTATTACAATGAGCAGTTCTTC
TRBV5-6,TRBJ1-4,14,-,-,CASSFRTVNEKLFF,TGTGCCAGCAGCTTTAGGACCGTCAATGAAAAACTGTTTTTT
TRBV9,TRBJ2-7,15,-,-,CASSVDGGSNYEQYF,TGTGCCAGCAGCGTAGACGGGGGCTCTAACTACGAGCAGTACTTC
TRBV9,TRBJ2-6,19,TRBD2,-,CASSLREAGDLSGANVLTF,TGTGCCAGCAGCCTGAGGGAAGCGGGGGACCTCTCTGGGGCCAACGTCCTGACTTTC
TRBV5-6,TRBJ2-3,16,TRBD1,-,CASSLGQGALPDTQYF,TGTGCCAGCAGCTTGGGGCAGGGGGCGCTCCCAGATACGCAGTATTTT
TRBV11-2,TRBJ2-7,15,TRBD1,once,CASSPPGQGFSEQYF,TGTGCCAGCAGCCCCCCGGGACAGGGGTTTAGCGAGCAGTACTTC
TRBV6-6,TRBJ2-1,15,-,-,CASSPDSSSYNEQFF,TGTGCCAGCAGCCCGGACAGTAGCTCCTACAATGAGCAGTTCTTC
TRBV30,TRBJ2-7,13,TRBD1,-,CAGRDRGRREQYF,TGTGCCGGCCGGGACAGGGGGCGGCGCGAGCAGTACTTC
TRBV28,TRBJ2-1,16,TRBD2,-,CASSLPTSGGMNEQFF,TGTGCCAGCAGTTTACCTACTAGCGGGGGCATGAATGAGCAGTTCTTC
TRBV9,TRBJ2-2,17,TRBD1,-,CASSSTGGTSRTGELFF,TGTGCCAGCAGCTCAACAGGGGGCACAAGTAGGACCGGGGAGCTGTTTTTT
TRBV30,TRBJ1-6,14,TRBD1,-,CAWSGDRGNSPLHF,TGTGCCTGGAGTGGGGACAGGGGGAATTCACCCCTCCACTTT
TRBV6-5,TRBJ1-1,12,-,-,CASRQNRDEAFF,TGTGCCAGCAGACAGAACAGGGACGAGGCTTTCTTT
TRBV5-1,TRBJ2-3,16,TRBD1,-,CASTRDRAVGTDTQYF,TGCGCCAGCACCCGGGACAGGGCGGTTGGGACAGATACGCAGTATTTT
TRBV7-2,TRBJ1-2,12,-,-,CASRLAGKGYTF,TGTGCCAGCAGGTTGGCGGGTAAGGGCTACACCTTC
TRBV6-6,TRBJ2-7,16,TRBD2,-,CASSPPLAGPSHEQYF,TGTGCCAGCAGTCCCCCCCTAGCGGGGCCCAGCCACGAGCAGTACTTC
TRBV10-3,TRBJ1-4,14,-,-,CASCPGPRDEKLFF,TGTGCCTCCTGTCCGGGACCGCGGGATGAAAAACTGTTTTTT
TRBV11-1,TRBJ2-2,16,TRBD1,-,CASFDSGGRNTGELFF,TGTGCCAGCTTTGATTCAGGGGGCAGGAACACCGGGGAGCTGTTTTTT
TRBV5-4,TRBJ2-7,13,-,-,CASSVGTAYEQYF,TGTGCCAGCAGCGTCGGGACGGCCTACGAGCAGTACTTC
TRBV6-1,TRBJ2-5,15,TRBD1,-,CASSVRDRGGQTQYF,TGTGCCAGCAGTGTCCGGGACAGGGGAGGACAGACCCAGTACTTC
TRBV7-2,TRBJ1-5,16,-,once,CASSLVGLGEAQPQHF,TGTGCCAGCAGCTTAGTGGGGCTGGGGGAGGCTCAGCCCCAGCATTTT
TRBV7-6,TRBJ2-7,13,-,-,CASSLDSTYEQYF,TGTGCCAGCAGCTTAGACAGTACCTACGAGCAGTACTTC
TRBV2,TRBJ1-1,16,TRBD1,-,CASSFSLDRGNTEAFF,TGTGCCAGCAGTTTCAGCCTCGACAGGGGGAACACTGAAGCTTTCTTT
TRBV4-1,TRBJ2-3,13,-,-,CASSQVLGDTQYF,TGCGCCAGCAGCCAAGTCCTGGGAGATACGCAGTATTTT
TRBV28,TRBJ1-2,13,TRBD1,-,CASQGAKDYGYTF,TGTGCCAGCCAGGGGGCGAAGGACTATGGCTACACCTTC
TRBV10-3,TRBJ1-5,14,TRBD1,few,CAISGQGRGQPQHF,TGTGCCATCAGCGGACAGGGAAGGGGGCAGCCCCAGCATTTT
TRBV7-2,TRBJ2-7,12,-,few,CSSSLTTYEQYF,TGTTCCAGCAGCTTAACTACCTACGAGCAGTACTTC
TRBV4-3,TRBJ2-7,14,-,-,CASSQDGSSYEQYF,TGCGCCAGCAGCCAAGACGGCAGCTCCTACGAGCAGTACTTC
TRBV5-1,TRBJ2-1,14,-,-,CASSLWGDYNEQFF,TGCGCCAGCAGCTTATGGGGGGACTACAATGAGCAGTTCTTC
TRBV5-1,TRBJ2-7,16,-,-,CASSLLFGHLRYEQYF,TGCGCCAGCAGCCTCCTCTTCGGACACCTCCGATACGAGCAGTACTTC